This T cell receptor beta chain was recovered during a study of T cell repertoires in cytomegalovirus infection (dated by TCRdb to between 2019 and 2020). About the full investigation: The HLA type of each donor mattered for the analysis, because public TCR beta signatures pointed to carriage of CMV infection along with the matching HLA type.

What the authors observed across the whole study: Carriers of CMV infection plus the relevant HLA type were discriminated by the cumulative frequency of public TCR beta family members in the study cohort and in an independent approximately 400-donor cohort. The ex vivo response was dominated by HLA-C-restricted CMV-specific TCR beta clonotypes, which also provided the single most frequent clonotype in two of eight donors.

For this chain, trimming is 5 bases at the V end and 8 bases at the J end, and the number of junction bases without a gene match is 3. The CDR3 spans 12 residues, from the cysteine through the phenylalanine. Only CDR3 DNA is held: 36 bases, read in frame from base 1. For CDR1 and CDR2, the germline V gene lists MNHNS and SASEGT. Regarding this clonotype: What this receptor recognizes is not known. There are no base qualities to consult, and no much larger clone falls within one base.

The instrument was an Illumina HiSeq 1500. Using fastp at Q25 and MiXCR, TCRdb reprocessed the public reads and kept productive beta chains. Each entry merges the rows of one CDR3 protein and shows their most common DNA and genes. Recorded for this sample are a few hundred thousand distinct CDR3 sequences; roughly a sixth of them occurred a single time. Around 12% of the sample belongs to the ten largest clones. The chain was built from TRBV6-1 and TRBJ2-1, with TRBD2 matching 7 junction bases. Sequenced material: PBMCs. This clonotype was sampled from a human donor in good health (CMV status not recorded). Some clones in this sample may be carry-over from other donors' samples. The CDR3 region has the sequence CASSQTSHEQFF. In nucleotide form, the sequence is TGTGCCAGCAGTCAGACTAGCCATGAGCAGTTCTTC.